This paragraph reports one T cell receptor (beta chain). The target of this receptor is not known. No much larger clone exists at a distance of one base, and base qualities are not known. There are 14 amino acids in the CDR3, from cysteine to phenylalanine inclusive. CDR3 DNA only is kept here, 42 bases in frame from base 1. V drops 8 bases and J drops 7 bases, leaving 17 bases in between. Via the germline V gene, CDR1 is SNHLY and CDR2 FYNNEI. This sample was taken from a study of T-cell memory formation after mild COVID-19 (TCRdb year 2021). Regarding the research as a whole: TCR sequence clusters from the two donors were largely donor specific. T-cell clones expanding and contracting after mild COVID-19 in a couple of donors were tracked by longitudinal TCRalpha and TCRbeta repertoire sequencing. Two young, previously healthy adult volunteers, one female and one male, were included in the cohort. Results and caveats for the whole study, not just this receptor: Contracting CD4+ clones were found mainly in CM and EM memory subsets, while CD8+ clones were enriched in EMRA. Some responding clones were detected in pre-infection memory, suggesting pre-existing cross-reactive memory T cells joined the SARS-CoV-2 response. SARS-CoV-2 specificity was not confirmed for the second-wave clones peaking on day 37. Clones that contracted from day 15 to 85 showed balanced CD4/CD8 phenotypes, whereas a second wave of clones that expanded from day 15 to 37 leaned towards CD4+. The study covered only a couple of mild cases, and larger cohorts including severe cases with pre-infection samples were considered necessary.

Sequencing took place on an Illumina NovaSeq 6000. cDNA libraries for TCRalpha and TCRbeta were prepared by 5'RACE using constant-segment primers, with sample barcodes and unique molecular identifiers added. RNA was extracted from every sample with Trizol reagent. Amplification of the libraries took two PCR steps, and the second step added a second sample barcode plus Illumina TruSeq adapters. Sequencing of the libraries was done on an Illumina NovaSeq, producing 2 x 150 bp paired-end reads. Regarding the original processing steps: Reads were demultiplexed and collapsed into UMI-guided consensus sequences with migec v1.2.7. Using mixcr v2.1.11, UMI consensuses were aligned to TRA and TRB V and J templates and then assembled into clonotypes. A clonotype was counted as expanded or contracted only when both edgeR and NoisET called the clonotype significant, with the noise models trained on biological replicates. For edgeR calls, the thresholds were a false discovery rate-adjusted p below 0.01 and a log2 fold-change of 1. As an exploratory analysis of dynamics, max-normalized trajectories of the 1000 most abundant clonotypes were examined by PCA with hierarchical clustering. Separately sequenced CD4+ and CD8+ repertoires were used to assign the CD4 or CD8 phenotype of responding clones. TCRdb trimmed public reads at Q25 via fastp, called clones via MiXCR and kept in-frame beta chains. Merged by CDR3 protein, the rows form single entries marked with the most common genes and DNA. It is TCRdb's table, rather than the study itself, that gives the V and J calls and clone size. This sample holds 410,000 or so distinct CDR3 sequences; 23% were observed only once. Around 14% of the sample lies in the top ten.

Ficoll-Paque density gradient centrifugation was used to isolate PBMCs. The sample consisted of PBMCs or a T cell subset sorted from them (not recorded which). The rearranged chain carries TRBV2 and TRBJ2-2; matching of 6 bases hints at TRBD2 as the D gene. This TCR derives from an adult woman who had mild COVID-19 (a few samples of this study predate the infection). The sample titles of this study are shuffled in the database, so cell type and time point are left out; the donor was told from shared clones. The DNA sequence reads TGTGCCAGCCACCTACGGGGGTCGGGCGGGGAGCTGTTTTTT. It codes for CASHLRGSGGELFF. Full variable domain (CDR3 extended with the reference TRBV2 and TRBJ2-2 proteins): EPEVTQTPSHQVTQMGQEVILRCVPISNHLYFYWYRQILGQKVEFLVSFYNNEISEKSEIFDDQFSVERPDGSNFTLKIRSTKLEDSAMYFCASHLRGSGGELFFGEGSRLTVL.